This T cell receptor (beta chain) appears in the sequencing data of a study of cytomegalovirus exposure and HLA in healthy donors (dated by TCRdb to the late 2010s). In terms of the full investigation: An earlier analysis of around 600 of the donors reported about 250 Gb of sequence data and 117 million unique TCR beta sequences from about 180 million T cells. An early release covering about 600 HLA-typed donors comprised about 310 gigabases of sequencing data and around 80 million unique TCR sequences. Of the 398 genotyped donors, around 81% fell in the genetic ancestry cluster associated with self-reported Caucasian donors. The aim of the study was to test whether cataloging public T cell receptors could identify signatures of past pathogen exposure. Using immunosequencing, the study profiled T cell repertoires from about 620 subjects and related those repertoires to cytomegalovirus serostatus. A separate validation cohort of more than 100 different subjects was used in addition to the roughly 620-subject first cohort. High-throughput TCR immunosequencing, statistical association of individual TCRs with disease status, and machine learning were combined to predict cytomegalovirus infection status. A later analysis re-analyzed previously published TCR beta repertoires from 666 donors and added high-resolution HLA genotyping to study TCR occurrence patterns. Rather than drawing on any new phenotypic data, the later analysis identified candidate immune exposures from TCR beta sequences and the way those sequences occurred across donors. To decide whether each TCR beta V gene segment behaved as functional or pseudogenic, an earlier analysis of approximately 590 of the donors relied on high-throughput TCR beta sequencing. Alongside the repertoire data, information on donor age, sex, ethnicity and CMV serostatus was compiled. A later genetic analysis used genome-wide SNP genotypes for about 55% of the 666 donors, treating that subset as a discovery cohort. All discovery cohort repertoires had been generated on a single sequencing platform. Both class I and class II loci were covered by HLA typing, at four-digit resolution. Typing coverage varied by locus: roughly 620-630 donors for A, B, C, DRB1 and DQB1; approximately 520 for DQA1; over 600 for DPA1; some 470 for DPB1. A few DR-DQ haplotypes were treated as single units for association and clustering because of strong linkage in the cohort. Across about 380 genotyped donors of the cohort, an average of roughly 250,000 unique TCR beta nucleotide sequences per donor were sequenced, and 15% to 20% of those sequences were non-productive.

The cohort consisted of 650 to 700 healthy bone marrow donors. All cohort members were sampled while nominally healthy, although unrecorded immune exposures were likely present. The donor tested CMV seronegative and was one of the 352 seronegative cohort members. A peripheral blood sample was provided by each donor, and peripheral blood mononuclear cells were used for TCR beta sequencing. The Qiagen DNeasy Blood Extraction Kit was used to extract genomic DNA from the blood cell samples. CDR1 is given as GTSNPN and CDR2 as SVGIG, both from the germline V gene (reference sequence). Including the terminal cysteine and phenylalanine, the CDR3 comprises 13 residues. Only the CDR3 DNA is retained, 39 bases long and in frame from the first base. The V end loses 2 bases and the J end loses 1 base, and a stretch of 8 bases separates them. The library was prepared using the immunoSEQ multiplex PCR assay. A mixture of 60 forward primers for TCR Vbeta segments and 13 reverse primers for TCR Jbeta segments was used in the multiplex PCR. Amplification of the CDR3 region of rearranged TCR beta genes was performed with a multiplex PCR assay on genomic DNA. On the Illumina HiSeq System, the amplified TCR beta libraries were sequenced as 87-base-pair reads. For the original study's pipeline: A later analysis counted approximately 74 million unique TCR beta chains across the 666 repertoires, and around 9.9 million of these chains were shared by at least two donors. Raw reads were error-corrected and collapsed into unique sequences by a nearest-neighbor algorithm in which closely related sequences were merged to remove PCR and sequencing errors. Alignment of CDR3 sequences to IMGT reference sequences was used to assign V, D and J gene segments. For a sequence to be retained, a match of at least six nucleotides was required to both a V gene segment and a J gene segment. A rearrangement was called productive if the CDR3 had no stop codons and remained in frame with V and J, and every other rearrangement was called non-productive. CDR3 was defined according to IMGT convention as the region running from the second conserved V-encoded cysteine to the conserved J-encoded phenylalanine. The earlier analysis of more than 450 of the donors excluded sequences that lacked an unambiguous match to a single V gene segment. In an earlier analysis of 450 to 750 of the donors, a V segment was called functional when productive rearrangements were above 56.7%, and segregating when the standard deviation between donors exceeded 5%. To diagnose cytomegalovirus status from the catalog of TCR beta chain sequences, a statistical classification framework was built. A later analysis assigned V and J genes by comparing TCR nucleotide sequences with IMGT/GENE-DB human TR gene sequences. A later analysis assigned CDR3 sequences and most-parsimonious VDJ recombination scenarios with the TCRdist pipeline. In a later analysis, each TCR beta chain was defined by its CDR3 amino acid sequence together with its V-gene family, and reads lacking a unique V-gene family were excluded. A later analysis removed over 500 highly shared, low-generation-probability nucleotide sequences to deal with suspected cross-contamination and a sequencing artifact. For each public chain, a later analysis derived a clonal expansion index from normalized ranks of inferred template counts within each repertoire. In a later analysis, generation probabilities were computed with a VDJ recombination model fitted to out-of-frame rearrangements, and the resulting probabilities were checked against IGoR. Hypergeometric tests were used in a later analysis to score TCR-TCR, TCR-HLA and TCR-CMV co-occurrence, with a repertoire-size bias correction applied to the TCR pairs. False discovery rates were estimated in a later analysis by permuting HLA or CMV assignments 20 times. In a later analysis, co-occurring TCRs were grouped using DBSCAN, and TCRdist sequence similarity was added for clustering within HLA-allele-positive subsets. For co-occurrence clustering, repertoires with fewer than 30,000 or more than 120,000 public chains were excluded, along with 4 to 6 repertoires with anomalous nucleotide sharing. Drawn from immuneACCESS, this table holds only the in-frame rearrangements with V and J called that TCRdb kept. Clones are partly lost; checked studies trace under half to an unresolved V gene and leave the rest unexplained. V and J calls and clone size are given by that table; D and trimming were obtained from the DNA. The sample contains around 140,000 clones, more than 7.5% of them found a single time. 1.8% of the sample belongs to the ten largest clones.

This clone was observed a handful of times. It lacks a known antigen. The record has no base qualities; no much larger clone is one base away. The investigation overall reported the following: A later analysis found that TCR association rates varied across HLA loci, with DRB1 alleles showing the most associated TCRs and HLA-C alleles the fewest. A later genetic analysis reported fewer N-insertions in productive TCRs among donors in an Asian-associated ancestry cluster than the roughly 700-donor mean. Compared with equally common non-associated chains, HLA-associated TCR beta chains in a later analysis were more clonally expanded and had lower generation probabilities. Broadly in line with IMGT annotations, most TCR beta V segments showed up in productive rearrangements about 87% or about 30% of the time in an earlier analysis of around 550 of the donors. Specific HLA alleles were associated with 15,000 to 20,000 TCR beta sequences at a false discovery rate of 0.05 in a later analysis. Strong co-occurrence of HLA alleles, especially DR and DQ, made assigning TCR associations to individual alleles difficult. In a later analysis, several top co-occurrence clusters were reported to appear linked to parvovirus B19, influenza, CMV and Epstein-Barr virus. This cohort had only TCR beta chains sequenced, and the lack of alpha or paired-chain data limited which features could be detected. CMV serostatus was the only immune exposure information available for the cohort. Cytomegalovirus status was reported to be diagnosed by the classifier with high specificity and sensitivity in both the original and validation cohorts. A few of the identified cytomegalovirus-associated TCR beta chains were confirmed in vitro to be specific for cytomegalovirus antigens. Most TCR sequences were observed very rarely across donors, whereas some public TCRs were present in many individuals. Correlated functional status among segregating V segments might be attributable to linkage disequilibrium, but an unknown experimental factor could not be ruled out. Roughly uniform sequencing depth across donors was assumed in presence/absence analyses, although this assumption may not hold. A cluster of highly shared sequence variants was judged likely to be a technical artifact of the sequencing pipeline. HLA typing was unavailable for some donors at each locus, so association tests used only the typed subset. A further reported finding was that TCR beta sequences accurately predicted the HLA-A and HLA-B alleles for most subjects in the first cohort. Some IMGT-functional V segments, including TRBV6-2 and TRBV6-3, could not be told apart with the 87-base-pair reads, so those segments were excluded. The earlier analysis of nearly 600 of the donors excluded some 16 rarely observed V segments, including chromosome 9 orphons, because counts were too low. A later genetic analysis associated a missense DCLRE1C variant with V-gene and J-gene trimming of TCR beta chains, and an independent cohort replicated the association. The authors suggested that the approach could potentially be extended to other disease states and immunological phenotypes. Most CMV-associated TCR beta chains appeared to be HLA-restricted in a later analysis, and the HLA associations seemed to be driven largely by CMV exposure. In the study, approximately 160 TCR beta chains were listed as associated with cytomegalovirus.

This clonotype was sampled from a man between 45 and 60 years old in good health and CMV-seronegative. The source material was PBMCs. Here the chain combines TRBV30 and TRBJ1-1, with the D gene not clear enough to name. The nucleotide sequence reads as follows: TGTGCCTGGAGTACCCGGGGGAACACTGAAGCTTTCTTT. Translated, this gives CAWSTRGNTEAFF.